One and the same sample provided the 28 T cell receptor beta chains below, sequenced in a study of blood T cell repertoires in COVID-19. The data were produced by immunoSEQ multiplex PCR, yet TCRdb's version contains in-frame clones alone and is incomplete. There are over 150,000 clones in the sample; over 60% occur only once, and around 8.1% lies in the top ten. Sequenced: peripheral blood. These receptors originate from a man in his sixties with acute or convalescent COVID-19.

This clone was found a few times. V usage is TRBV6-1 and J usage is TRBJ1-5, with TRBD1 as a possible D gene (5 bases). Trimming removed 2 bases from V and 4 bases from J, with 15 bases in between. This CDR3 spans 16 amino acids. CDR1 and CDR2 (germline): MNHNS, SASEGT. CDR3 DNA sequence: TGTGCCAGCAGTGAACAGGGACTGTTGGGGAATCAGCCCCAGCATTTT. This gives the protein CASSEQGLLGNQPQHF.

V usage is TRBV9 and J usage is TRBJ2-6; 7 nucleotides agree with TRBD1. CDR1 is SGDLS and CDR2 is YYNGEE in the germline V gene. The CDR3 totals 19 residues. V dropped 3 bases and J dropped 1; count of bases not matched to a gene: 13. The CDR3 DNA reads as TGTGCCAGCAGCGCAAGCCCAGTCAACAGGGGATCTGGGGCCAACGTCCTGACTTTC. This sequence encodes CASSASPVNRGSGANVLTF. Full variable domain (missing parts from reference TRBV9 and TRBJ2-6): DSGVTQTPKHLITATGQRVTLRCSPRSGDLSVYWYQQSLDQGLQFLIQYYNGEERAKGNILERFSAQQFPDLHSELNLSSLELGDSALYFCASSASPVNRGSGANVLTFGAGSRLTVL.

The J gene is TRBJ2-1, the V gene TRBV19; 7 bases agree with TRBD1. The germline V gene encodes CDR1 LNHDA and CDR2 SQIVND (reference sequence). The trim removed 7 bases at V and 8 bases at J, leaving 14 bases unmatched. This CDR3 contains 15 residues. In DNA form, the CDR3 reads TGTGCCAGTACCCTAGGGGCGGTAGGGGGCTATGAGCAGTTCTTC. Translated: CASTLGAVGGYEQFF. Variable domain in full (rest from reference TRBV19 and TRBJ2-1): DGGITQSPKYLFRKEGQNVTLSCEQNLNHDAMYWYRQDPGQGLRLIYYSQIVNDFQKGDIAEGYSVSREKKESFPLTVTSAQKNPTAFYLCASTLGAVGGYEQFFGPGTRLTVL.

The table lists this clone with a few counts. The CDR3 sequence is CASRPGMYNEQFF. For the CDR3, the DNA is TGTGCCAGTAGGCCCGGGATGTACAATGAGCAGTTCTTC. The rearrangement joins TRBV19 to TRBJ2-1; D perhaps matches TRBD2 (5 bases). V shed 6 bases and J shed 4 bases, with 10 bases lying between them. This CDR3 region has 13 residues. Germline V lookup: CDR1 LNHDA, CDR2 SQIVND (reference sequence).

V gene TRBV25-1 combines with J gene TRBJ1-6; D gene ambiguous. Germline V gene lookup returns CDR1 MGHDK and CDR2 SYGVNS. This CDR3 is built from 14 residues. Deletions cut 4 bases from V and 3 bases from J, with 7 bases between. The chain's CDR3 is CASSASSYNSPLHF. DNA for the CDR3: TGTGCCAGCAGTGCTTCGAGCTATAATTCACCCCTCCACTTT.

This clone came up a few times. The chain has TRBV11-2 and TRBJ2-1, with 8 bases identical to TRBD1. V was pared by 5 bases and J by 1 base, with 1 base of the junction left unmatched. The CDR3 sequence is 14 residues long. CDR1 SGHAT and CDR2 FQNNGV come from the germline V gene. In DNA form, the CDR3 reads TGTGCCAGCAGCCGGGACAGGTCCTACAATGAGCAGTTCTTC. This sequence encodes CASSRDRSYNEQFF.

The chain is built from TRBV6-5 and TRBJ1-1; D is perhaps TRBD1 (5 bases). V was cut by 2 bases and J by 0 bases, with 7 bases left in between. The CDR3 extends over 14 amino acids. The germline gives CDR1 MNHEY, CDR2 SVGAGI. CDR3 residues: CASSYRGVNTEAFF. The CDR3 coding sequence is TGTGCCAGCAGTTACAGGGGTGTGAACACTGAAGCTTTCTTT.

The rearrangement joins TRBV2 to TRBJ1-5; 9 bases are shared with TRBD1. Germline V CDR1 and CDR2: SNHLY, FYNNEI. With 6 bases clipped from V and 6 bases from J, the junction kept 6 bases outside the gene matches. The CDR3 has 14 amino acids. The CDR3 spells CASSRTGVGQPQHF. In DNA form, the CDR3 reads TGTGCCAGCAGCAGGACAGGGGTAGGTCAGCCCCAGCATTTT.

This clone was seen at least ten times. This chain uses TRBV28 with TRBJ1-2, with 10 bases aligning to TRBD1. Germline trimming cut 6 bases from V and 7 bases from J; bases unmatched to any gene: 8. CDR3 length: 14 amino acids. Germline loops: CDR1 MDHEN, CDR2 SYDVKM. CDR3 DNA: TGTGCCAGCAGGCCCTCGGGACAGGGGTCTGGCTACACCTTC. It specifies CASRPSGQGSGYTF.

The chain is built from TRBV24-1 and TRBJ2-7, with D maybe TRBD1 (6 bases). The CDR3 consists of 16 residues. Per germline, CDR1 KGHDR and CDR2 SFDVKD. V was shortened by 4 bases and J by 2 bases, with 17 bases between the two germline ends. CDR3 sequence: CATSDPPDRSPYEQYF. The CDR3 DNA reads as TGTGCCACCAGTGACCCACCCGACAGGTCGCCCTACGAGCAGTACTTC.

This clone has a handful of counts. The genes are TRBV27 and TRBJ2-7, with 7 positions matching TRBD1. The junction had 3 bases not matched to a gene; V was cut back by 4 bases and J by 0 bases. Germline V gene sequence: CDR1 MNHEY, CDR2 SMNVEV (reference sequence). The CDR3 covers 14 residues. The CDR3 bases are TGTGCCAGCAGTTCGACAGGGAGCTCCTACGAGCAGTACTTC. It yields the protein CASSSTGSSYEQYF.

The genes are TRBV11-2 and TRBJ2-3; 10 bases line up with TRBD2. CDR1 SGHAT and CDR2 FQNNGV come from the germline V gene. The CDR3 spans 15 residues. The J segment lost 1 base and the V segment lost 5 bases, leaving 3 bases of the junction unmatched. CDR3 sequence (DNA): TGTGCCAGCAGCGCCGGGACTAGCGGCACAGATACGCAGTATTTT. Translation: CASSAGTSGTDTQYF. The full variable domain, completed using reference TRBV11-2 and TRBJ2-3, is EAGVAQSPRYKIIEKRQSVAFWCNPISGHATLYWYQQILGQGPKLLIQFQNNGVVDDSQLPKDRFSAERLKGVDSTLKIQPAKLEDSAVYLCASSAGTSGTDTQYFGPGTRLTVL.

V gene TRBV7-3 combines with J gene TRBJ2-1, with 9 positions matching TRBD2. V was pared by 2 bases and J by 2 bases, with 4 bases of the junction left unmatched. The CDR3 spans 16 residues. Germline lookup yields CDR1 SGHTA and CDR2 FQGTGA. CDR3 sequence reads: CASSLDAGGTYNEQFF. CDR3 nucleotides: TGTGCCAGCAGCTTAGATGCGGGGGGGACCTACAATGAGCAGTTCTTC. Combining the CDR3 with reference TRBV7-3 and TRBJ2-1 gives the whole variable domain GAGVSQTPSNKVTEKGKYVELRCDPISGHTALYWYRQSLGQGPEFLIYFQGTGAADDSGLPNDRFFAVRPEGSVSTLKIQRTERGDSAVYLCASSLDAGGTYNEQFFGPGTRLTVL.

This rearrangement joins TRBV10-3 to TRBJ2-2, with D possibly TRBD1 on 6 matching bases. Germline loops: CDR1 ENHRY, CDR2 SYGVKD. V lost 2 bases and J lost 1, with 8 bases in between. The CDR3 is 15 amino acids. CDR3 nucleotide sequence: TGTGCCATCAGTGAGCCAGGGGAGAACACCGGGGAGCTGTTTTTT. It is translated as CAISEPGENTGELFF.

The chain employs TRBV11-2 and TRBJ2-5, with 10 bases aligning to TRBD1. Germline-derived CDR1 and CDR2 are SGHAT and FQNNGV. V lost 5 bases to trimming and J lost 9 bases; unmatched junction nucleotides: 6. CDR3 size: 13 residues. CDR3 bases: TGTGCCAGCAGCCCAGGGACAGGGGACTCCCAGTACTTC. This encodes CASSPGTGDSQYF. The full variable domain, completed using reference TRBV11-2 and TRBJ2-5, is EAGVAQSPRYKIIEKRQSVAFWCNPISGHATLYWYQQILGQGPKLLIQFQNNGVVDDSQLPKDRFSAERLKGVDSTLKIQPAKLEDSAVYLCASSPGTGDSQYFGPGTRLLVL.

The J gene is TRBJ2-7, the V gene TRBV29-1; 7 positions match TRBD1. The CDR3 length is 12 residues. V shed 7 bases, J shed 6 bases, and the junction held 9 bases outside the gene matches. Germline values: CDR1 SQVTM, CDR2 ANQGSEA. CDR3: CSGIDRVGEQYF. CDR3 DNA: TGCAGCGGGATAGACAGGGTAGGCGAGCAGTACTTC.

This chain connects TRBV5-5 to TRBJ1-5; a weak D match, TRBD1 (5 bases). This CDR3 has 14 amino acids. Trimming removed 0 bases at V and 2 bases at J, with 6 bases between. Germline CDR1 SGHKS, CDR2 YYEKEE (reference sequence). The DNA of the CDR3 is TGTGCCAGCAGCTTGGAAGGGGGCAATCAGCCCCAGCATTTT. Its translation: CASSLEGGNQPQHF.

The rearrangement uses TRBV7-8 and TRBJ2-5, with 7 positions matching TRBD1. The ends lost 1 base at V and 5 bases at J; junction bases unmatched: 13. The CDR3 length is 17 residues. Germline lookup yields CDR1 SGHVS and CDR2 FQNEAQ. The CDR3 nucleotides are TGTGCCAGCAGCTTAGGAAGGGGGCAGGTTATATGGGAGACCCAGTACTTC. Amino acids: CASSLGRGQVIWETQYF.

V and J are TRBV6-5 and TRBJ1-5; D gene unclear. V was trimmed by 5 bases and J by 0 bases, leaving 5 bases between them. The CDR3 loop spans 13 amino acids. Germline CDR1 reads MNHEY; CDR2 reads SVGAGI. CDR3 amino acids: CASSPSSNQPQHF. CDR3 coding DNA: TGTGCCAGCAGTCCCAGTAGCAATCAGCCCCAGCATTTT.

The genes are TRBV4-3 and TRBJ2-1; 12 bases align to TRBD2. This CDR3 is 16 amino acids long. Germline trimming cut 5 bases from V and 3 bases from J; bases unmatched to any gene: 5. CDR1 and CDR2 (germline): LGHNA, YSLEER. CDR3 region: CASSKTSGGGYNEQFF. Here the CDR3 DNA reads TGCGCCAGCAGCAAGACTAGCGGGGGAGGCTACAATGAGCAGTTCTTC.

This clone is classed as medium-sized. The rearrangement joins TRBV7-9 to TRBJ1-2; 8 bases map to TRBD1. The V gene's germline CDR1 is SEHNR and CDR2 FQNEAQ (reference sequence). J gave up 8 bases and V 5 bases, and 10 bases lay outside the gene matches. The CDR3 has 14 residues. The CDR3 loop is CASSQTGAHGGYTF. The CDR3, as DNA: TGTGCCAGCAGCCAGACAGGGGCGCATGGGGGCTACACCTTC.

The chain carries TRBV15 and TRBJ2-1, with no clear D. The CDR3 runs 14 residues. Trimming removed 8 bases from V and 0 bases from J, with 11 bases in between. The germline CDR1 and CDR2 sequences are LNHNV and YYDKDF (reference sequence). The CDR3 region is CATAIFGSYNEQFF. In nucleotides, the CDR3 is TGTGCCACCGCAATTTTCGGCTCCTACAATGAGCAGTTCTTC.

The V gene is TRBV2, the J gene TRBJ1-4; D not certain. This CDR3 contains 16 residues. The germline V and J ends were trimmed by 2 bases and 0 bases, with 10 bases remaining between them. Germline CDR1 is SNHLY and CDR2 is FYNNEI. The CDR3 region has the DNA TGTGCCAGCAGTGAATCGAGAGAAGCAACTAATGAAAAACTGTTTTTT. Its translation: CASSESREATNEKLFF.

V is TRBV5-4 and J is TRBJ2-7; D is perhaps TRBD1 (6 bases). Germline CDR1 is SGHNT and CDR2 is YYREEE (reference sequence). The CDR3 extends over 12 amino acids. The V end lost 4 bases, the J end lost 4 bases, and 9 bases lay between the germline ends. The CDR3 sequence: CASSLGQYEQYF. The CDR3 bases are TGTGCCAGCAGCCTTGGACAGTACGAGCAGTACTTC.

The rearrangement joins TRBV5-1 to TRBJ1-2; possibly TRBD1 for D (6 bases). Trimming stripped 2 bases from V and 4 bases from J, with 15 bases between. The CDR3 length is 15 residues. The germline gives CDR1 SGHRS, CDR2 YFSETQ. CDR3 sequence reads: CASSFEGGAAYGYTF. CDR3 nucleotides: TGCGCCAGCAGCTTCGAAGGGGGGGCTGCCTATGGCTACACCTTC.

V and J are TRBV6-2 or TRBV6-3 and TRBJ2-7; 7 bases agree with TRBD1. The J segment lost 0 bases and the V segment lost 4 bases, leaving 6 bases of the junction unmatched. The CDR3 contains 15 residues. Germline CDR1 is MNHEY and CDR2 is SVGEGT. CDR3 amino acids: CASSFRDSSSYEQYF. The CDR3 DNA reads as TGTGCCAGCAGTTTCCGGGACAGCAGCTCCTACGAGCAGTACTTC.

J is TRBJ1-4 and V is TRBV4-3, with a tentative D call TRBD1 (5 bases). CDR1 LGHNA and CDR2 YSLEER come from the germline V gene. The CDR3 totals 15 residues. Between the trimmed V and J ends, which lost 0 bases and 8 bases, there was a span of 13 bases. CDR3 bases: TGCGCCAGCAGCCAAGATGCCAGGGCAAGGGAAAAACTGTTTTTT. Protein: CASSQDARAREKLFF.

The chain couples TRBV19 to TRBJ1-1, with 9 bases fitting TRBD1. The CDR3 is 14 amino acids. V was pared by 5 bases and J by 6 bases, with 7 bases of the junction left unmatched. CDR1 is LNHDA and CDR2 is SQIVND in the germline V gene (reference sequence). The DNA for the CDR3 is TGTGCCAGTAGTGCTCCGGACAGGGGTCCTGAAGCTTTCTTT. Translation: CASSAPDRGPEAFF.